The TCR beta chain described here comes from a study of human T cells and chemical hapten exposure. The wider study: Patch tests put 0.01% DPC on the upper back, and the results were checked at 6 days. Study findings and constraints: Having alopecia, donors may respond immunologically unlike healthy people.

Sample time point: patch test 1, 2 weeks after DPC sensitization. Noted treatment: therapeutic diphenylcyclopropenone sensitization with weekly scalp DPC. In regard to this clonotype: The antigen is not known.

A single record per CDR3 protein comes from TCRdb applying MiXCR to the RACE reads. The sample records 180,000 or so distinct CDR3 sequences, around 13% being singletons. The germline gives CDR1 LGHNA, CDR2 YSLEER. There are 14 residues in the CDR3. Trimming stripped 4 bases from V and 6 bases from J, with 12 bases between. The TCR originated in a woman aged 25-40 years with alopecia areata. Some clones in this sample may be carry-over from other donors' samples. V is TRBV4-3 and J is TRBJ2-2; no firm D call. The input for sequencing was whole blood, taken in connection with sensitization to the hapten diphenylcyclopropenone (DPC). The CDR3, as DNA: TGCGCCAGCAGCCCGTCCCGAGCACCCGGGGAGCTGTTTTTT. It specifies CASSPSRAPGELFF.